What follows describes a single TCR beta chain. The target antigen is unknown. PCR involved 60 Vbeta and 13 Jbeta primers. The table came from immunoSEQ multiplex PCR; TCRdb's copy has only in-frame clones and leaves some out. Of fewer than 150,000 clones in the sample, 80% were seen once. This record belongs to a study of cytomegalovirus exposure and HLA in healthy donors. Findings and limits, study-wide: V- and J-gene trimming of TCR beta was linked (in a later analysis) to a missense DCLRE1C variant. A prior analysis recorded that most TCR beta V segments were productive about 87% or about 30% of the time. Researchers had no immune exposure information except CMV serostatus available. Listed as cytomegalovirus-associated were 150 or so TCR beta chains.

This TCR was sampled from a man aged 40-50 years in good health and CMV-seronegative. The sample comprised PBMCs.

CDR3 protein: CASSLWSSGSDEQYF. The DNA of the CDR3 is TGTGCCAGCAGTTTATGGTCTAGCGGGAGCGACGAGCAGTACTTC. The chain carries TRBV27 and TRBJ2-7; 10 bases match TRBD2. CDR3 size: 15 residues. Trimming removed 1 base from V and 5 bases from J; junction bases left unmatched: 5. Germline CDR1 is MNHEY and CDR2 is SMNVEV (reference sequence).